This T cell receptor beta chain was retrieved from a study of early T cells in non-severe SARS-CoV-2 infection. This CDR3 region has 15 residues. The germline CDR1 and CDR2 sequences are SGHRS and YFSETQ. Trimming removed 0 bases at V and 6 bases at J, with 12 bases between. TCRdb reanalysed the 5' RACE reads using MiXCR and keeps one entry per CDR3 protein. This table holds 60,000 to 75,000 distinct CDR3 sequences, approximately 12% found once. The specimen was whole blood. The clonotype comes from an adult who was a healthcare worker with PCR-confirmed SARS-CoV-2 infection or an uninfected control (not recorded which). The chain combines TRBV5-1 with TRBJ1-4; the D gene is possibly TRBD1 (6 bases). The CDR3 loop reads CASSLAQGRDEKLFF. As DNA, the CDR3 is TGCGCCAGCAGCTTGGCACAGGGACGAGATGAAAAACTGTTTTTT.